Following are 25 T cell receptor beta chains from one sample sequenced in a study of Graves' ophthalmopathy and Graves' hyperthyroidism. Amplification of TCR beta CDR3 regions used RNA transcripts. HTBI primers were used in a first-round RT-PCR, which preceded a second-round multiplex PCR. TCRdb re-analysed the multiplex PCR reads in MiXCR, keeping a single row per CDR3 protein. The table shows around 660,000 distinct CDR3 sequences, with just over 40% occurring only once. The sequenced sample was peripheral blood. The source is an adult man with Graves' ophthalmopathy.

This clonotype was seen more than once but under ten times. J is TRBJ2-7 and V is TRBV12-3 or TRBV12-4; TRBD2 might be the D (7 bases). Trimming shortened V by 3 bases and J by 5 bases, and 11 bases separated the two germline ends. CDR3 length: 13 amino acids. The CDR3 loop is CASSLEGGDEQYF. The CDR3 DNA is TGTGCCAGCAGTTTGGAAGGGGGGGACGAGCAGTACTTC.

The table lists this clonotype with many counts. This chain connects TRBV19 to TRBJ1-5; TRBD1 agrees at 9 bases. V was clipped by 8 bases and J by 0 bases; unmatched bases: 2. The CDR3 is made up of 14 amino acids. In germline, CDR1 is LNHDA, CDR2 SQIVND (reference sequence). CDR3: CASWTGVSNQPQHF. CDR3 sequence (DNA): TGTGCCAGTTGGACAGGGGTTAGCAATCAGCCCCAGCATTTT.

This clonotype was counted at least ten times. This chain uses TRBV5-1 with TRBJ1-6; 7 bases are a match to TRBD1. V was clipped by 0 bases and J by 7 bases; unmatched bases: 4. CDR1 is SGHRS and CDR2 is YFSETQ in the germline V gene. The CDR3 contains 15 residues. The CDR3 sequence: CASSLGGTANSPLHF. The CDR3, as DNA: TGCGCCAGCAGCTTGGGTGGGACAGCAAATTCACCCCTCCACTTT.

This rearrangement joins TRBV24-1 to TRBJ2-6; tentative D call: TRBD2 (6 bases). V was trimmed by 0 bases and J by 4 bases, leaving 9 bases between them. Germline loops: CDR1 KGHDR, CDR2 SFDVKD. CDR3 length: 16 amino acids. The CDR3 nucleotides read TGTGCCACCAGTGATTTGGCGGGACCCGGGGCCAACGTCCTGACTTTC. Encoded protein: CATSDLAGPGANVLTF.

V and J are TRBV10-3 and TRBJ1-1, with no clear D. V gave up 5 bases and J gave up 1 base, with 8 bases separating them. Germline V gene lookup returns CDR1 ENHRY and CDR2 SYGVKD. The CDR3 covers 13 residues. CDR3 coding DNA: TGTGCCATCAGTCACGCGGGGAACACTGAAGCTTTCTTT. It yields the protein CAISHAGNTEAFF.

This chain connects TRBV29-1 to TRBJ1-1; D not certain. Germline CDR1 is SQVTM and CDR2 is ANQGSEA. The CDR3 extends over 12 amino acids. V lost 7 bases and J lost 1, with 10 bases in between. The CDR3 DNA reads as TGCAGCGCAGGACGGGAGAACACTGAAGCTTTCTTT. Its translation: CSAGRENTEAFF. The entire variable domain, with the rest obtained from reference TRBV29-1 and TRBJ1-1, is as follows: SAVISQKPSRDICQRGTSLTIQCQVDSQVTMMFWYRQQPGQSLTLIATANQGSEATYESGFVIDKFPISRPNLTFSTLTVSNMSPEDSSIYLCSAGRENTEAFFGQGTRLTVV.

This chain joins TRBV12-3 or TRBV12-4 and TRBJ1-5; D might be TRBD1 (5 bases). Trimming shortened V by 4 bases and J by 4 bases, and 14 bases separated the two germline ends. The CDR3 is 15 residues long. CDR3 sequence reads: CASSSLDSRNQPQHF. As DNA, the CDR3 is TGTGCCAGCAGTTCCCTAGACAGCCGGAATCAGCCCCAGCATTTT.

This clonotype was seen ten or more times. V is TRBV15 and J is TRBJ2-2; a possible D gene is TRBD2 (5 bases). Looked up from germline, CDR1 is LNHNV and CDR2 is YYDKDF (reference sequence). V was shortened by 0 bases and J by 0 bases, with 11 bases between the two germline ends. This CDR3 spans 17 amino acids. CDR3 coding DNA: TGTGCCACCAGCAGAGATATTCCAGCGGCGAACACCGGGGAGCTGTTTTTT. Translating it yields CATSRDIPAANTGELFF.

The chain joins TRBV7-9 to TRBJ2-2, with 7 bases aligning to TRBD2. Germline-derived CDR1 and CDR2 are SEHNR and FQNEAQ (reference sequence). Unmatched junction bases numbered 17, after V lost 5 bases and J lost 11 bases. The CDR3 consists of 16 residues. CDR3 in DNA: TGTGCCAGCAGCCAGGGCGGAGGGAGGGCTAGATACGAGCTGTTTTTT. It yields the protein CASSQGGGRARYELFF.

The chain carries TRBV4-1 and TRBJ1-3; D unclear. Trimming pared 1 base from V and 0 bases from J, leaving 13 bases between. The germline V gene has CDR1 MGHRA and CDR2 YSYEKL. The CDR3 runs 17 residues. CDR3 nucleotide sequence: TGCGCCAGCAGCCAAGGGGCAGCTAGCTACTCTGGAAACACCATATATTTT. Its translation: CASSQGAASYSGNTIYF.

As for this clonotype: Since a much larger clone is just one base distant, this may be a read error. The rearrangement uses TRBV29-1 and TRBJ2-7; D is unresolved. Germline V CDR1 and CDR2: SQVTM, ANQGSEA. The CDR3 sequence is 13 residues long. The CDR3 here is CSVEEAGRYERYF. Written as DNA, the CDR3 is TGCAGCGTTGAAGAGGCAGGAAGGTACGAGCGGTACTTC.

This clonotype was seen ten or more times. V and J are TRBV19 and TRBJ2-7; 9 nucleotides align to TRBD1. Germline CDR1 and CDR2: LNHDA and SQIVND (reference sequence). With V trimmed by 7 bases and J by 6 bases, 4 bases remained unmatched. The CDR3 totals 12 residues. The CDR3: CASISTGGEQYF. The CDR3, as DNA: TGTGCCAGTATCTCGACAGGGGGCGAGCAGTACTTC.

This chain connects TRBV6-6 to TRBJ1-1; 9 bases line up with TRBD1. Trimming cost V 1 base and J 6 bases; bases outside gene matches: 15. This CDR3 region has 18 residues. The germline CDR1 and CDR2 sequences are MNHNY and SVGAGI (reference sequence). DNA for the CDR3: TGTGCCAGCAGTTACTTTCGGACAGGGGCCATAACTCGCGCTGAAGCTTTCTTT. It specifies CASSYFRTGAITRAEAFF.

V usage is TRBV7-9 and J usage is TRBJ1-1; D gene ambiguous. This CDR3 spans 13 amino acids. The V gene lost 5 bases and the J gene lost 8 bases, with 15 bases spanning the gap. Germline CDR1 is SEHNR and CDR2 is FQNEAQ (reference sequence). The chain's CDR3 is CASSQQRVKEAFF. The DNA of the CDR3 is TGTGCCAGCAGCCAGCAGCGGGTTAAGGAAGCTTTCTTT.

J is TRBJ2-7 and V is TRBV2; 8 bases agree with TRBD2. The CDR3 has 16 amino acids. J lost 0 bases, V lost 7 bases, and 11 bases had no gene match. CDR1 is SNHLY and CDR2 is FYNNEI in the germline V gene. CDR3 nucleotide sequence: TGTGCCAGCACTAAGATAGCGGGGAAGACCTCCTACGAGCAGTACTTC. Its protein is CASTKIAGKTSYEQYF.

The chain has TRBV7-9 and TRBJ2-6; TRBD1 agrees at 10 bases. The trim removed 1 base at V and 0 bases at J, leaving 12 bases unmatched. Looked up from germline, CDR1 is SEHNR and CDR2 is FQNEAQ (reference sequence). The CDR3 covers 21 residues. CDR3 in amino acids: CASSLGRDRGTDDSGANVLTF. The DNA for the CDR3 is TGTGCCAGCAGCTTAGGGAGGGACAGGGGTACGGACGACTCTGGGGCCAACGTCCTGACTTTC.

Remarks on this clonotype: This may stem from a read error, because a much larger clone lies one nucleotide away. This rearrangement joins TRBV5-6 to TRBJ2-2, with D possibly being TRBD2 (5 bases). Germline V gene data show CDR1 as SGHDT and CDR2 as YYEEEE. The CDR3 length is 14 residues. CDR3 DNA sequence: TGTGCCAGCACCTACGACTTGGGCACCGGGGAGCTGGTTTTT. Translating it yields CASTYDLGTGELVF.

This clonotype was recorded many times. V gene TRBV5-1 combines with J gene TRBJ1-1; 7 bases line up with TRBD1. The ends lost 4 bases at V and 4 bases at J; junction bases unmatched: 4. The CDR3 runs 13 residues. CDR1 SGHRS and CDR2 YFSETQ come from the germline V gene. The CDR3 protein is CASSETGTTEAFF. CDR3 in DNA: TGCGCCAGCAGCGAGACAGGGACCACTGAAGCTTTCTTT.

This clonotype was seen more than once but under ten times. The CDR3 loop reads CASRSSGYEQYF. The CDR3 DNA reads as TGTGCCAGCAGGAGTTCTGGGTACGAGCAGTACTTC. The V gene is TRBV10-3, the J gene TRBJ2-7, with no clear D. Germline-derived CDR1 and CDR2 are ENHRY and SYGVKD. The CDR3 totals 12 residues. Trimming cost V 10 bases and J 4 bases, with 14 bases left between them.

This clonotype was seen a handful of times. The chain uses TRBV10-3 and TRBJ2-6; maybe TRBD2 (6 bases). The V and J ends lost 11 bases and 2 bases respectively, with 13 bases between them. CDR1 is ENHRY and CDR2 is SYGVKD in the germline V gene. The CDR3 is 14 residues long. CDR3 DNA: TGTGCCTCCCGGGGGTTAGCTGGGGCCAACGTCCTGACTTTC. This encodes CASRGLAGANVLTF.

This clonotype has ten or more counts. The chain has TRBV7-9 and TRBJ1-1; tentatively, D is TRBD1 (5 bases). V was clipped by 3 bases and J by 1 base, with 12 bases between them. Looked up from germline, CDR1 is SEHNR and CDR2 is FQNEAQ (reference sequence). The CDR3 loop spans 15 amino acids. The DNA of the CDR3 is TGTGCCAGCAGCTTCCGGGACGTTAGGAACACTGAAGCTTTCTTT. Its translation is CASSFRDVRNTEAFF.

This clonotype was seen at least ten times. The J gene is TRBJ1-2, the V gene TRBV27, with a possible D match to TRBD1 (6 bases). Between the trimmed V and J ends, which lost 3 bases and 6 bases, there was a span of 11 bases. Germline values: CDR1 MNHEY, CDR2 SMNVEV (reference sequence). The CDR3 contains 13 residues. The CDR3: CASSLSTGNGYTF. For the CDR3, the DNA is TGTGCCAGCAGTTTGAGCACAGGGAATGGCTACACCTTC.

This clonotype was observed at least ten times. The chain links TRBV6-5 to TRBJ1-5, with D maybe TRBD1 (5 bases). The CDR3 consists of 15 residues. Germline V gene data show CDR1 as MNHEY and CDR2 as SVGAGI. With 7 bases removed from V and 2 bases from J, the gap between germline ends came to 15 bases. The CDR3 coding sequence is TGTGCCAGCACCGCCGCAGGGCATGGCAATCAGCCCCAGCATTTT. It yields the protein CASTAAGHGNQPQHF.

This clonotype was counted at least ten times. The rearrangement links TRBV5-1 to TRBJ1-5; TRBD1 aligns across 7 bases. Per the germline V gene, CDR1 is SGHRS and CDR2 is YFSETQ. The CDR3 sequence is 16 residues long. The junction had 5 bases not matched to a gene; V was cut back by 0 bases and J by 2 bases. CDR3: CASSLEGAGGNQPQHF. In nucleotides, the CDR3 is TGCGCCAGCAGCTTGGAGGGGGCAGGGGGCAATCAGCCCCAGCATTTT. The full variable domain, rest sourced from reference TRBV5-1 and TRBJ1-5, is KAGVTQTPRYLIKTRGQQVTLSCSPISGHRSVSWYQQTPGQGLQFLFEYFSETQRNKGNFPGRFSGRQFSNSRSEMNVSTLELGDSALYLCASSLEGAGGNQPQHFGDGTRLSIL.

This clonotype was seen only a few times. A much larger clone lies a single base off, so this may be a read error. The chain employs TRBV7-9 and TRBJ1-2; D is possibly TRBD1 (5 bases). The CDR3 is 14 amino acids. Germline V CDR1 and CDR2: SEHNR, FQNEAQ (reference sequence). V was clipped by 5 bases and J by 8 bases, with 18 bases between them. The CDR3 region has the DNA TGTGCCAGCAGCCCGACTCTTCCACAGGAGGGCTACACCTTC. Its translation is CASSPTLPQEGYTF. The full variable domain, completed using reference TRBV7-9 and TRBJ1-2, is DTGVSQNPRHKITKRGQNVTFRCDPISEHNRLYWYRQTLGQGPEFLTYFQNEAQLEKSRLLSDRFSAERPKGSFSTLEIQRTEQGDSAMYLCASSPTLPQEGYTFGSGTRLTVV.